A single T cell receptor beta chain is shown here with its context. As yet, its antigen is unknown. The data stem from a study of T cell repertoires in cytomegalovirus infection. In TCRdb, the reads were re-called with MiXCR into one record per CDR3 protein. The table lists about 110,000 distinct CDR3 sequences, 10% of them singletons. Trimming shortened V by 2 bases and J by 7 bases, and 11 bases separated the two germline ends. The germline V gene encodes CDR1 MNHNY and CDR2 SVGAGI (reference sequence). CDR3 length equals 13 residues. This sequence joins TRBV6-6 and TRBJ2-5; no reliable D call. This sequence originates from a human donor in good health (CMV status not recorded). Some clones in this sample may be carry-over from other donors' samples. What was sequenced was PBMCs, sequenced either directly or after in vitro stimulation (not recorded which). Here the CDR3 DNA reads TGTGCCAGCAGTTACGAGTCGGTGGGGACCCAGTACTTC. It is translated as CASSYESVGTQYF.